The present T cell receptor beta chain was sequenced within a study of cytomegalovirus exposure and HLA in healthy donors. Study-level information: Sequencing of some 200 million T cells in an earlier analysis found 90 million to 120 million unique TCR beta sequences.

Germline V gene data show CDR1 as MNHEY and CDR2 as SVGAGI. The CDR3 totals 16 residues. V lost 0 bases and J lost 5; bases outside the gene matches: 3. Whole-study results and caveats: The availability of immune exposure information extended only to CMV serostatus.

Turning to this clone: Its antigen remains unknown.

The study sampled nominally healthy donors, though unrecorded immune exposures were likely. It was with 60 Vbeta and 13 Jbeta primers that the PCR ran. Sequencing used immunoSEQ multiplex PCR; TCRdb keeps in-frame clones, though not all of them. The sample shows fewer than 95,000 clones, 80% of them seen only once. This receptor was identified in a man aged 18 to 29 in good health and CMV-seronegative. Sequenced: PBMCs. The V and J genes are TRBV6-5 and TRBJ2-3; TRBD2 matches at 12 bases. This chain's CDR3 is CASSYSTSGGIDTQYF. Here the CDR3 DNA reads TGTGCCAGCAGTTACTCAACTAGCGGGGGGATAGATACGCAGTATTTT.